Presented here are 15 T cell receptor beta chains from one specimen sequenced in a study of blood T cells in healthy people across ages. The authors ran a second PCR of roughly 6 to 11 cycles using a sample-barcoded 5' primer and a J-beta primer mix. TCRdb re-derived calls from the 5' RACE reads in MiXCR, one entry per CDR3 protein. This table holds roughly 1.5 million distinct CDR3 sequences, about 45% found once. Material: blood. All receptors come from a woman younger than 30 in good health.

Ten or more counts support this clonotype. The rearrangement uses TRBV6-1 and TRBJ2-3, with D unresolved. V shed 6 bases and J shed 0 bases, with 19 bases lying between them. Germline V lookup: CDR1 MNHNS, CDR2 SASEGT. This CDR3 contains 17 residues. CDR3 nucleotide sequence: TGTGCCAGCAGGAACCGGCGGCTGCTTGCTAGCACAGATACGCAGTATTTT. Protein: CASRNRRLLASTDTQYF.

This clonotype occurred a few times. Compared with germline, one end of the junction differs, possibly owing to a read error. The chain carries TRBV20-1 and TRBJ1-5; 9 bases line up with TRBD1. The CDR3 runs to 16 residues. The germline V gene encodes CDR1 DFQATT and CDR2 SNEGSKA (reference sequence). The CDR3 here is CSAGGQGLIKYQPPHF. CDR3 sequence (DNA): TGCAGTGCTGGGGGACAGGGCCTGATAAAATATCAGCCCCCGCATTTT.

This clonotype was seen just once. The chain recombines TRBV14 with TRBJ2-4; no clear D gene. The CDR3 is 11 residues long. Trimming shortened V by 9 bases and J by 7 bases, and 10 bases separated the two germline ends. Germline V CDR1 and CDR2: SGHDN, FVKESK. The CDR3 DNA sequence: TGTGCCAGTAGCACGGGTAACATTCAGTACTTC. Amino acids: CASSTGNIQYF.

The chain has TRBV30 and TRBJ1-1, with 8 bases identical to TRBD1. Germline CDR1 reads GTSNPN; CDR2 reads SVGIG (reference sequence). The CDR3 is 15 residues long. The trim removed 4 bases at V and 10 bases at J, leaving 17 bases unmatched. The CDR3 bases are TGTGCCTGGACTCCTATTTGGACAGGGAGTACCGGAGCTTTCTTT. Its protein product is CAWTPIWTGSTGAFF. The full variable domain, in which reference TRBV30 and TRBJ1-1 provide the parts outside the CDR3, is SQTIHQWPATLVQPVGSPLSLECTVEGTSNPNLYWYRQAAGRGLQLLFYSVGIGQISSEVPQNLSASRPQDRQFILSSKKLLLSDSGFYLCAWTPIWTGSTGAFFGQGTRLTVV.

This clonotype was observed a handful of times. The rearrangement uses TRBV6-2 or TRBV6-3 and TRBJ2-1; tentatively, D is TRBD1 (5 bases). V lost 0 bases and J 10 bases, leaving 10 bases between the germline ends. The CDR3 has 13 amino acids. Germline CDR1 and CDR2: MNHEY and SVGEGT. The CDR3 DNA is TGTGCCAGCAGTTACTCGTCAGGGAAAGAGCAGTTCTTC. It yields the protein CASSYSSGKEQFF.

This clonotype was observed a single time. This sequence joins TRBV7-2 and TRBJ2-5; D gene ambiguous. The germline V gene encodes CDR1 SGHTA and CDR2 FQGNSA. This CDR3 has 14 amino acids. V lost 5 bases, J lost 0 bases, and 10 bases lay in between. CDR3 amino acids: CASSPRTHQETQYF. The CDR3 region has the DNA TGTGCCAGCAGCCCGCGGACCCACCAAGAGACCCAGTACTTC. The full variable domain, completed using reference TRBV7-2 and TRBJ2-5, is GAGVSQSPSNKVTEKGKDVELRCDPISGHTALYWYRQSLGQGLEFLIYFQGNSAPDKSGLPSDRFSAERTGGSVSTLTIQRTQQEDSAVYLCASSPRTHQETQYFGPGTRLLVL.

There are a few counts of this clonotype. This rearrangement joins TRBV15 to TRBJ2-1; 11 positions match TRBD2. From germline, CDR1 is LNHNV and CDR2 YYDKDF (reference sequence). V lost 4 bases and J lost 5; bases outside the gene matches: 10. The CDR3 is 17 amino acids. CDR3 coding DNA: TGTGCCACCAGCAACACTCTAGCGGGGGGCCCCCACAATGAGCAGTTCTTC. Encoded protein: CATSNTLAGGPHNEQFF.

The genes are TRBV20-1 and TRBJ2-3; 11 bases are shared with TRBD2. This CDR3 has 15 amino acids. Germline values: CDR1 DFQATT, CDR2 SNEGSKA (reference sequence). The V and J ends lost 4 bases and 4 bases, in that order; junction bases with no gene match: 7. The CDR3 spells CSAIPGLAGADTQYF. The CDR3 bases are TGCAGTGCTATTCCCGGACTAGCGGGTGCAGATACGCAGTATTTT.

This chain connects TRBV18 to TRBJ1-1; possibly TRBD1 for D (5 bases). Germline V gene data show CDR1 as KGHSH and CDR2 as LQKENI. V lost 4 bases and J 1 base, leaving 13 bases between the germline ends. The CDR3 has 15 residues. CDR3 residues: CASSLGDAANTEAFF. DNA for the CDR3: TGTGCCAGCTCACTAGGGGATGCGGCGAACACTGAAGCTTTCTTT. Variable domain in full (rest from reference TRBV18 and TRBJ1-1): NAGVMQNPRHLVRRRGQEARLRCSPMKGHSHVYWYRQLPEEGLKFMVYLQKENIIDESGMPKERFSAEFPKEGPSILRIQQVVRGDSAAYFCASSLGDAANTEAFFGQGTRLTVV.

V and J are TRBV6-1 and TRBJ2-7; no definite D call. The DNA matches TRBJ2-4 better at its end, which makes the J call doubtful. The germline V gene encodes CDR1 MNHNS and CDR2 SASEGT. This CDR3 has 15 residues. CDR3 region: CASSESGQAKNIQYF. The CDR3 region has the DNA TGTGCCAGCAGTGAAAGTGGCCAGGCCAAAAACATTCAGTACTTC.

This rearrangement joins TRBV28 to TRBJ1-5; the D gene is possibly TRBD1 (5 bases). Trimming left V 7 bases short and J 1 base short, with 17 bases between. This CDR3 comprises 16 residues. Germline lookup yields CDR1 MDHEN and CDR2 SYDVKM. The CDR3 DNA follows: TGTGCCAGCATCCCTCCCGAGGGGCCAAGCAATCAGCCCCAGCATTTT. Amino acids: CASIPPEGPSNQPQHF.

This clonotype was observed a single time. J is TRBJ2-7 and V is TRBV4-2; D might be TRBD1 or TRBD2, each matching 5 bases. This CDR3 has 14 amino acids. Trimming shortened V by 0 bases and J by 6 bases, and 12 bases separated the two germline ends. Per the germline V gene, CDR1 is LGHNA and CDR2 is YNFKEQ. The DNA for the CDR3 is TGTGCCAGCAGCCAAGAGAGGGACGATCGCGAGCAGTACTTC. This sequence encodes CASSQERDDREQYF.

This sequence joins TRBV29-1 and TRBJ1-2, with TRBD1 matching 7 bases. CDR1 and CDR2 from the germline V gene are SQVTM and ANQGSEA. With 6 bases clipped from V and 4 bases from J, the junction kept 8 bases outside the gene matches. This CDR3 is 13 amino acids long. The CDR3 here is CSVRQGPGYGYTF. CDR3 bases: TGCAGCGTCAGACAGGGCCCCGGCTATGGCTACACCTTC.

This clonotype appeared once. The chain has TRBV2 and TRBJ2-5, with a possible D match to TRBD2 (6 bases). The DNA end lines up better with TRBJ2-7; the J call may be wrong. Germline V gene sequence: CDR1 SNHLY, CDR2 FYNNEI. CDR3 length: 15 residues. Written as DNA, the CDR3 is TGTGCCAGCAAAGAAAGGGCCGGGACTTTCTACGAGCAGTACTTC. This codes for CASKERAGTFYEQYF.

J is TRBJ2-5 and V is TRBV7-9; D is uncertain. The CDR3 contains 16 residues. Trimming took off 5 bases at V and 5 bases at J, with 21 bases between the two ends. CDR1 and CDR2 (germline): SEHNR, FQNEAQ (reference sequence). CDR3 sequence (DNA): TGTGCCAGCAGCCCACCAGGACCTACCTCCTCTGAGACCCAGTACTTC. Its protein is CASSPPGPTSSETQYF.